A single sample gave rise to the 26 T cell receptor beta chains below, sequenced in a study of identical twins. Each CDR3 protein gets one entry after TCRdb re-called the 5' RACE reads with MiXCR. The sample has approximately 240,000 distinct CDR3 sequences; over 12% are singletons. The specimen was memory (CD45RO+) T cells sorted from blood. Receptors originate from a woman under 30 in good health.

This clonotype was observed many times. The chain joins TRBV7-2 to TRBJ1-2; no firm D call. The CDR3 consists of 15 residues. Germline CDR1 SGHTA, CDR2 FQGNSA. The V end lost 3 bases, the J end lost 2 bases, and 13 bases lay between the germline ends. CDR3 DNA: TGTGCCAGCAGCTTGGAAGGGTTTAGGAACTATGGCTACACCTTC. This sequence encodes CASSLEGFRNYGYTF. Based on the CDR3 plus reference TRBV7-2 and TRBJ1-2, the full variable domain is GAGVSQSPSNKVTEKGKDVELRCDPISGHTALYWYRQSLGQGLEFLIYFQGNSAPDKSGLPSDRFSAERTGGSVSTLTIQRTQQEDSAVYLCASSLEGFRNYGYTFGSGTRLTVV.

This clonotype was counted a few times. The chain employs TRBV6-5 and TRBJ2-7; D unclear. Trimming removed 0 bases from V and 3 bases from J, with 9 bases in between. This CDR3 contains 14 residues. The germline gives CDR1 MNHEY, CDR2 SVGAGI. In DNA, the CDR3 is TGTGCCAGCAGTTACTCTTCCACCTTCTACGAGCAGTACTTC. Translation gives CASSYSSTFYEQYF.

This sequence joins TRBV6-5 and TRBJ2-2, with D possibly TRBD2 on 7 matching bases. V was trimmed by 0 bases and J by 7 bases, leaving 15 bases between them. Germline CDR1 is MNHEY and CDR2 is SVGAGI. The CDR3 runs to 16 residues. The CDR3 nucleotides are TGTGCCAGCAGTTACTCAGGGGGGGCGGGTATCGGGGAGCTGTTTTTT. Amino acid sequence: CASSYSGGAGIGELFF.

This clonotype appeared a few times. V gene TRBV20-1 combines with J gene TRBJ2-3; 14 bases fit TRBD2. J was trimmed by 2 bases and V by 3 bases; bases with no gene match: 4. Per germline, CDR1 DFQATT and CDR2 SNEGSKA (reference sequence). The CDR3 length is 16 residues. The CDR3 coding sequence is TGCAGTGCTAGGGGGGGACTAGCGGGGGACACAGATACGCAGTATTTT. This sequence encodes CSARGGLAGDTDTQYF.

This clonotype came up a few times. The chain recombines TRBV5-1 with TRBJ2-1; D unresolved. The CDR3 has 16 amino acids. The V and J ends lost 0 bases and 0 bases respectively, with 10 bases between them. Germline V gives CDR1 SGHRS, CDR2 YFSETQ. The CDR3 loop is CASSLASRSSYNEQFF. The CDR3 region has the DNA TGCGCCAGCAGCTTGGCCTCCCGCAGCTCCTACAATGAGCAGTTCTTC.

This clonotype appeared a few times. The chain recombines TRBV7-2 with TRBJ2-2; 8 positions match TRBD1. The CDR3 totals 13 residues. In germline, CDR1 is SGHTA, CDR2 FQGNSA. Trimming at V came to 11 bases and at J to 6 bases, leaving 8 bases not matched to a gene. CDR3: CADGQGASGELFF. CDR3 nucleotides: TGTGCCGACGGGCAGGGGGCCTCCGGGGAGCTGTTTTTT.

This clonotype came up a few times. The chain combines TRBV15 with TRBJ2-7; perhaps TRBD2 as D (5 bases). Germline V gives CDR1 LNHNV, CDR2 YYDKDF (reference sequence). Deletions cut 4 bases from V and 0 bases from J, with 13 bases between. The CDR3 runs to 15 residues. The CDR3 nucleotides read TGTGCCACCAGCAAAAACGTAGCGAGCTCCTACGAGCAGTACTTC. Protein: CATSKNVASSYEQYF.

Only a few counts were recorded for this clonotype. The chain recombines TRBV5-5 with TRBJ2-3; D unclear. This CDR3 spans 13 amino acids. The V and J ends lost 4 bases and 6 bases respectively, with 12 bases between them. Germline values: CDR1 SGHKS, CDR2 YYEKEE (reference sequence). The CDR3 nucleotides read TGTGCCAGCAGCGTGGATTTGGGGGATACGCAGTATTTT. It translates to CASSVDLGDTQYF.

This clonotype has more than one count but fewer than ten. The rearrangement uses TRBV7-2 and TRBJ1-5; D is ambiguous. The CDR3 sequence is 14 residues long. Germline values: CDR1 SGHTA, CDR2 FQGNSA. Trimming took 4 bases from V and 4 from J, leaving 11 bases between them. CDR3 protein: CASSSGGLNQPQHF. CDR3 DNA sequence: TGTGCCAGCAGCTCGGGCGGACTTAATCAGCCCCAGCATTTT.

This clonotype was counted a few times. The chain has TRBV10-3 and TRBJ2-1; D tentatively reads TRBD1 or TRBD2 (6 bases each). CDR3 length equals 11 residues. Per the germline V gene, CDR1 is ENHRY and CDR2 is SYGVKD. Trimming took 10 bases from V and 8 from J, leaving 12 bases between them. The chain's CDR3 is CATLGGDEQFF. The DNA of the CDR3 is TGTGCCACATTGGGGGGCGATGAGCAGTTCTTC.

This chain joins TRBV11-2 and TRBJ2-2; no clear D gene. The CDR3 is made up of 17 amino acids. Germline V gene lookup returns CDR1 SGHAT and CDR2 FQNNGV. Trimming took 5 bases from V and 10 from J, leaving 26 bases between them. This chain's CDR3 is CASSLSGVRPPDQELFF. CDR3 sequence (DNA): TGTGCCAGCAGCCTCTCGGGCGTCAGGCCCCCAGATCAGGAGCTGTTTTTT. Variable domain in full (rest from reference TRBV11-2 and TRBJ2-2): EAGVAQSPRYKIIEKRQSVAFWCNPISGHATLYWYQQILGQGPKLLIQFQNNGVVDDSQLPKDRFSAERLKGVDSTLKIQPAKLEDSAVYLCASSLSGVRPPDQELFFGEGSRLTVL.

The chain uses TRBV7-9 and TRBJ2-4, with 7 bases matching TRBD2. With V trimmed by 4 bases and J by 9 bases, 9 bases remained unmatched. Germline V gene data show CDR1 as SEHNR and CDR2 as FQNEAQ (reference sequence). This CDR3 is built from 14 residues. The CDR3 sequence is CASSYDWPGGIQYF. The CDR3 DNA reads as TGTGCCAGCAGCTATGACTGGCCGGGGGGCATTCAGTACTTC.

Ten or more counts support this clonotype. The chain links TRBV20-1 to TRBJ2-1; D uncertain. The V gene lost 1 base and the J gene lost 7 bases, with 8 bases spanning the gap. This CDR3 spans 12 amino acids. Germline V gives CDR1 DFQATT, CDR2 SNEGSKA (reference sequence). CDR3 sequence: CSARAALNEQFF. The DNA for the CDR3 is TGCAGTGCTAGAGCCGCCTTGAATGAGCAGTTCTTC.

This rearrangement joins TRBV20-1 to TRBJ2-2; 9 bases match TRBD2. CDR3 size: 14 residues. Germline V gene data show CDR1 as DFQATT and CDR2 as SNEGSKA (reference sequence). The junction had 8 bases not matched to a gene; V was cut back by 7 bases and J by 5 bases. The CDR3 bases are TGCAGTGTATCAGCGGGGGGAAGTACCGGGGAGCTGTTTTTT. Residues: CSVSAGGSTGELFF.

This chain uses TRBV30 with TRBJ1-1; perhaps TRBD1 as D (5 bases). Germline V CDR1 and CDR2: GTSNPN, SVGIG (reference sequence). The CDR3 consists of 11 residues. Deletions cut 5 bases from V and 2 bases from J, with 6 bases between. The CDR3 DNA sequence: TGTGCCTGGGGGGCTAACACTGAAGCTTTCTTT. It is translated as CAWGANTEAFF.

J is TRBJ2-1 and V is TRBV18, with D perhaps matching TRBD2 (6 bases). CDR1 and CDR2 from the germline V gene are KGHSH and LQKENI. V lost 3 bases and J 5 bases, leaving 8 bases between the germline ends. The CDR3 is 13 amino acids. The chain's CDR3 is CASSPGTHNEQFF. For the CDR3, the DNA is TGTGCCAGCTCACCCGGGACTCACAATGAGCAGTTCTTC.

The chain carries TRBV12-3 or TRBV12-4 and TRBJ2-5; 10 positions agree with TRBD2. The CDR3 spans 16 residues. J was trimmed by 2 bases and V by 2 bases; bases with no gene match: 5. The CDR3 loop reads CASSLFGLAVQETQYF. CDR3 DNA sequence: TGTGCCAGCAGTTTATTCGGACTAGCGGTTCAAGAGACCCAGTACTTC.

The CDR3 here is CASSLHPYGYTF. Written as DNA, the CDR3 is TGCGCCAGCAGCTTGCATCCGTATGGCTACACCTTC. The chain has TRBV5-1 and TRBJ1-2, with no clear D. Germline values: CDR1 SGHRS, CDR2 YFSETQ. V lost 1 base to trimming and J lost 5 bases, with 6 bases between them. The CDR3 spans 12 residues.

This clonotype appeared many times. The chain's CDR3 is CASSPPETGDGYTF. The CDR3 bases are TGTGCCAGCAGTCCCCCCGAGACAGGGGATGGCTACACCTTC. The chain employs TRBV2 and TRBJ1-2; the match to TRBD1 covers 8 bases. The CDR3 runs to 14 residues. V dropped 5 bases and J dropped 6; count of bases not matched to a gene: 8. Per germline, CDR1 SNHLY and CDR2 FYNNEI.

V is TRBV10-3 and J is TRBJ2-1; D not resolved. The germline CDR1 and CDR2 sequences are ENHRY and SYGVKD. The CDR3 runs 14 residues. The V gene lost 9 bases and the J gene lost 3 bases, with 15 bases spanning the gap. The CDR3 sequence is CAIGTETNYNEQFF. The DNA for the CDR3 is TGTGCCATTGGAACAGAGACCAACTACAATGAGCAGTTCTTC.

The chain uses TRBV29-1 and TRBJ2-5; 8 nucleotides agree with TRBD1. CDR1 is SQVTM, CDR2 ANQGSEA, per germline. CDR3 size: 12 residues. V dropped 7 bases and J dropped 2; count of bases not matched to a gene: 3. The CDR3, as DNA: TGCAGCGGAGGACAGGGACAAGAGACCCAGTACTTC. The encoded protein is CSGGQGQETQYF.

The sample holds a few counts of this clonotype. The rearrangement joins TRBV10-3 to TRBJ2-5, with TRBD2 matching 10 bases. V trimming: 0 bases; J trimming: 3 bases; junction bases outside the gene matches: 4. Germline values: CDR1 ENHRY, CDR2 SYGVKD. The CDR3 contains 16 residues. In DNA, the CDR3 is TGTGCCATCAGTGAGTCAGGCAGCGGGAGGGAAGAGACCCAGTACTTC. This codes for CAISESGSGREETQYF.

This clonotype was detected many times. V usage is TRBV20-1 and J usage is TRBJ2-4; D gene uncertain. The CDR3 covers 16 residues. Germline V gene sequence: CDR1 DFQATT, CDR2 SNEGSKA (reference sequence). Trimming shortened V by 0 bases and J by 0 bases, and 12 bases separated the two germline ends. CDR3 protein: CSAREGKRLAKNIQYF. For the CDR3, the DNA is TGCAGTGCTAGAGAAGGAAAGCGACTAGCCAAAAACATTCAGTACTTC.

The chain carries TRBV11-2 and TRBJ2-7, with 7 bases matching TRBD2. The V gene's germline CDR1 is SGHAT and CDR2 FQNNGV. This CDR3 spans 14 amino acids. Germline trimming cut 5 bases from V and 7 bases from J; bases unmatched to any gene: 11. The CDR3 region is CASSPRGSSGEQYF. The CDR3 DNA reads as TGTGCCAGCAGCCCCCGCGGGAGCTCGGGGGAGCAGTACTTC.

This clonotype showed up many times. The V and J genes are TRBV5-1 and TRBJ1-2; 7 positions agree with TRBD1. Trimming removed 2 bases from V and 3 bases from J; junction bases left unmatched: 4. There are 14 residues in the CDR3. The germline V gene encodes CDR1 SGHRS and CDR2 YFSETQ. The CDR3: CASSFTGTDYGYTF. CDR3 bases: TGCGCCAGCAGCTTTACCGGGACAGACTATGGCTACACCTTC.

The V and J genes are TRBV20-1 and TRBJ2-5; weak D call: TRBD2 (5 bases). The length of the CDR3 is 16 residues. Trimming cost V 0 bases and J 0 bases, with 14 bases left between them. Germline V gene sequence: CDR1 DFQATT, CDR2 SNEGSKA (reference sequence). CDR3 nucleotide sequence: TGCAGTGCTAGAGATCTGCAGCGGCTATACCAAGAGACCCAGTACTTC. Encoded protein: CSARDLQRLYQETQYF.